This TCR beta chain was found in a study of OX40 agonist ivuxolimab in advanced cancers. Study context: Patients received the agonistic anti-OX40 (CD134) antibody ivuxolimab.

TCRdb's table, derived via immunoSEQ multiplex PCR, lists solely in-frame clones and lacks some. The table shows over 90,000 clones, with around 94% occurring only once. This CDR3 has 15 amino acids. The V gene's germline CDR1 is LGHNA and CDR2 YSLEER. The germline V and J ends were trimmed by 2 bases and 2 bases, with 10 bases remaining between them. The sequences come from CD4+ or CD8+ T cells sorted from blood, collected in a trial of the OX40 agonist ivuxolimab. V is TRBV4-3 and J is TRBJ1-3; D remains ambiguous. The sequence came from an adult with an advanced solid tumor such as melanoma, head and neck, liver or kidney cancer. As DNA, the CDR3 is TGCGCCAGCAGCCAAACCTTACGACCTGGAAACACCATATATTTT. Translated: CASSQTLRPGNTIYF.